This T cell receptor (beta chain) comes out of a study of blood T cell repertoires in COVID-19 (dated by TCRdb to about 2020). Study-wide context: Samples covering the acute and convalescent phases of COVID-19 were provided by collaborators in the United States, Italy and Spain. The prospective study material was composed of cDNA or gDNA derived from T cells, B-cell-depleted T cells, or PBMCs. Subjects who had been exposed to COVID-19, were actively infected with it, or had recovered from it provided the deeply sampled blood TCRbeta repertoires that made up the dataset. The repertoires were released in a freely available public database intended as a resource for research on the immune response to SARS-CoV-2. Samples came from the ongoing ImmuneRACE study (first 160 participants) plus 1,254 subjects from 6 global collaborators. The sample metadata nearly always contained a de-identified subject ID, COVID-19 status, age in years and sex. Where available, HLA class I and class II types were taken from metadata supplied by the sample provider and were not determined by assay-based typing.

The immunoSEQ Assay, a bias-controlled multiplex PCR, was used to amplify TCRbeta CDR3 regions from genomic DNA. The original methods were these. Within the assay, amplification of reference gene primers was used to estimate how many nucleated cells each sample contained. Sequence reads were collapsed and filtered to measure the absolute abundance of every unique TCRbeta CDR3 rearrangement. For each sample, productive Simpson clonality was calculated as the square root of Simpson's diversity index across productive rearrangements. TCRdb obtained this table from immuneACCESS and retained in-frame rearrangements with V and J assigned. These tables miss some clones; where compared with another copy, unresolved V genes account for less than half of the shortfall, and the remainder is unexplained. That table supplies the V and J calls and clone size; D and trimming were determined from the DNA. The sample contains tens of thousands of clones, 80% of them found a single time. Approximately 21% of the sample is taken by the ten largest.

The CDR1 and CDR2 encoded by the germline V gene (reference sequence) are DFQATT and SNEGSKA. Including the terminal cysteine and phenylalanine, the CDR3 comprises 11 residues. Only the CDR3 part of the read is kept: 33 bases, read in frame from the first base. The trim is 2 bases for V and 6 bases for J, with a gap of 7 bases between the germline ends. The collaborating institutions used their own protocols to collect whole blood in K2EDTA tubes. For TCRbeta analysis, collaborator samples were shipped as frozen whole blood, as isolated PBMCs, or as DNA extracted from either sample type. Details on this clone: There is no known antigen for this receptor. No base-level quality is on record; no much larger clone is a single base apart.

What the work shows at the level of the full study, not this receptor alone: The amount of clinical and demographic metadata varied by source and participant and was provided uncurated.

The sequence derives from a woman of 80 years or more with acute or convalescent COVID-19. The sequence links TRBV20-1 to TRBJ1-1; possibly the D gene is TRBD1, per 5 matching bases. The sample taken for sequencing was peripheral blood. Here is the DNA: TGCAGTGCTAGAAGGGGTCCTGAAGCTTTCTTT. This translates into CSARRGPEAFF.